These 26 T cell receptor beta chains originate from one sample sequenced in a study of T cell changes during pregnancy in multiple sclerosis. Using immunoSEQ multiplex PCR, the repertoire was profiled, and TCRdb retains in-frame clones only, with some absent. Among about 41,000 clones, almost 95% were seen once, and the ten largest hold 7.5% to 10%. The specimen was CD8+ T cells from peripheral blood mononuclear cells, collected in the third trimester of pregnancy. The receptors stem from a female donor with multiple sclerosis, enrolled in a pregnancy study.

V gene TRBV27 combines with J gene TRBJ2-7, with a weak D call TRBD2 (6 bases). The length of the CDR3 is 15 residues. Trimming took off 7 bases at V and 2 bases at J, with 18 bases between the two ends. The germline gives CDR1 MNHEY, CDR2 SMNVEV (reference sequence). The CDR3 loop is CASNMRGLPAYEQYF. For the CDR3, the DNA is TGTGCCAGCAACATGCGAGGACTACCAGCCTACGAGCAGTACTTC.

The chain couples TRBV4-3 to TRBJ1-1; D ambiguous. The CDR3 totals 13 residues. The V end was cut by 1 base, the J end by 1 base, with 4 bases between. Germline V CDR1 and CDR2: LGHNA, YSLEER. For the CDR3, the DNA is TGCGCCAGCAGCCAAGCCGGGAACACTGAAGCTTTCTTT. This sequence encodes CASSQAGNTEAFF.

This rearrangement joins TRBV7-2 to TRBJ2-5, with a weak D call TRBD2 (6 bases). CDR1 SGHTA and CDR2 FQGNSA come from the germline V gene. This CDR3 is built from 14 residues. The V and J ends lost 5 bases and 5 bases respectively, with 15 bases between them. Written as DNA, the CDR3 is TGTGCCAGCAGCGACCGGAGCCGGGGGGAGACCCAGTACTTC. Translated: CASSDRSRGETQYF.

The chain has TRBV25-1 and TRBJ1-1; 9 bases are a match to TRBD1. The CDR3 is 17 residues long. The J segment lost 0 bases and the V segment lost 1 base, leaving 6 bases of the junction unmatched. Germline lookup yields CDR1 MGHDK and CDR2 SYGVNS. The CDR3, as DNA: TGTGCCAGCAGTGAATGGGGGACAGGGAAGTTGAACACTGAAGCTTTCTTT. This encodes CASSEWGTGKLNTEAFF.

The rearrangement joins TRBV29-1 to TRBJ2-3, with 7 bases identical to TRBD2. The CDR3 consists of 12 residues. V shed 8 bases and J 2 bases; nucleotides not matched to a gene: 4. Germline V gene sequence: CDR1 SQVTM, CDR2 ANQGSEA. This CDR3 reads CSLAEFTDTQYF. The CDR3 region has the DNA TGCAGCCTAGCGGAGTTCACAGATACGCAGTATTTT.

The chain has TRBV19 and TRBJ1-5; 7 positions agree with TRBD1. Germline trimming cut 4 bases from V and 0 bases from J; bases unmatched to any gene: 3. The germline V gene encodes CDR1 LNHDA and CDR2 SQIVND (reference sequence). The length of the CDR3 is 15 residues. CDR3 coding DNA: TGTGCCAGTAGTACGTGGGACAGTAGCAATCAGCCCCAGCATTTT. Translated: CASSTWDSSNQPQHF.

J is TRBJ2-7 and V is TRBV4-3, with D tentatively TRBD1 (6 bases). Trimming left V 1 base short and J 7 bases short, with 14 bases between. Germline loops: CDR1 LGHNA, CDR2 YSLEER. The CDR3 extends over 14 amino acids. CDR3 nucleotide sequence: TGCGCCAGCAGCCAAGTAGGGATTACAGGGGAGCAGTACTTC. The encoded protein is CASSQVGITGEQYF.

The V call is TRBV28, the J call TRBJ2-1; 7 bases are shared with TRBD2. The germline gives CDR1 MDHEN, CDR2 SYDVKM. The CDR3 contains 14 residues. V shed 4 bases, J shed 6 bases, and the junction held 6 bases outside the gene matches. CDR3 loop: CASSSRLAPNEQFF. CDR3 sequence (DNA): TGTGCCAGCAGTTCAAGACTAGCACCCAATGAGCAGTTCTTC.

This chain uses TRBV7-2 with TRBJ2-7; D gene ambiguous. The CDR3 covers 14 residues. Trimming pared 2 bases from V and 6 bases from J, leaving 14 bases between. Germline CDR1 SGHTA, CDR2 FQGNSA. The CDR3 DNA reads as TGTGCCAGCAGCTTAATCCGGGTAGCCAGCGAGCAGTACTTC. Amino acids: CASSLIRVASEQYF.

This chain links TRBV28 with TRBJ2-7, with D possibly TRBD1 on 5 matching bases. The CDR3 covers 15 residues. The V end lost 3 bases, the J end lost 0 bases, and 12 bases lay between the germline ends. Per the germline V gene, CDR1 is MDHEN and CDR2 is SYDVKM. Here the CDR3 DNA reads TGTGCCAGCAGTTTTGGCAGGGAAAGCTCCTACGAGCAGTACTTC. This gives the protein CASSFGRESSYEQYF.

The chain employs TRBV4-1 and TRBJ2-3, with 9 bases fitting TRBD2. The CDR3 runs 18 residues. Germline-derived CDR1 and CDR2 are MGHRA and YSYEKL. V was pared by 1 base and J by 0 bases, with 8 bases of the junction left unmatched. The CDR3 DNA reads as TGCGCCAGCAGCCAAGTCGTGGCGGGAGGGCCTAGCACAGATACGCAGTATTTT. It encodes CASSQVVAGGPSTDTQYF.

The V and J genes are TRBV4-1 and TRBJ1-4, with 8 bases aligning to TRBD1. The CDR3 is made up of 16 amino acids. The germline gives CDR1 MGHRA, CDR2 YSYEKL. V gave up 0 bases and J gave up 8 bases; unmatched junction bases: 8. CDR3 amino acids: CASSQEIGRDREKLFF. In DNA form, the CDR3 reads TGCGCCAGCAGCCAAGAAATAGGACGGGACAGGGAAAAACTGTTTTTT.

The chain carries TRBV7-9 and TRBJ2-7, with 7 bases fitting TRBD2. Trimming cost V 5 bases and J 7 bases; bases outside gene matches: 2. The CDR3 contains 11 residues. CDR1 is SEHNR and CDR2 is FQNEAQ in the germline V gene (reference sequence). The CDR3 region has the DNA TGTGCCAGCAGCCCCGGGGGGGAGCAGTACTTC. Protein: CASSPGGEQYF.

In DNA form, the CDR3 reads TGTGCCAGCAGCTTTTCCGGGAGCGGGAGCGAGCAGTACTTC. Translation: CASSFSGSGSEQYF. The V call is TRBV5-4, the J call TRBJ2-7; 8 bases line up with TRBD2. The CDR3 totals 14 residues. Germline values: CDR1 SGHNT, CDR2 YYREEE (reference sequence). J was trimmed by 6 bases and V by 2 bases; bases with no gene match: 7.

The chain recombines TRBV28 with TRBJ2-7; TRBD1 aligns across 9 bases. Germline V gene data show CDR1 as MDHEN and CDR2 as SYDVKM. There are 14 residues in the CDR3. After removal of 4 bases from V and 3 bases from J, the junction contained 4 bases not matched to a gene. CDR3 protein: CASSSPGQGYEQYF. The DNA for the CDR3 is TGTGCCAGCAGTTCCCCGGGACAGGGCTACGAGCAGTACTTC.

V and J are TRBV4-1 and TRBJ1-1; 8 bases match TRBD1. CDR1 is MGHRA, CDR2 YSYEKL, per germline. Trimming at V came to 3 bases and at J to 0 bases, leaving 6 bases not matched to a gene. The CDR3 extends over 16 amino acids. Written as DNA, the CDR3 is TGCGCCAGCAGCCAGGGGCAGGGGGCAGTGAACACTGAAGCTTTCTTT. It is translated as CASSQGQGAVNTEAFF.

The chain carries TRBV4-1 and TRBJ2-7; 9 nucleotides align to TRBD2. J gave up 7 bases and V 4 bases, and 14 bases lay outside the gene matches. Germline V gene lookup returns CDR1 MGHRA and CDR2 YSYEKL. This CDR3 spans 16 amino acids. CDR3: CASSPPSGAGGLEQYF. In DNA form, the CDR3 reads TGCGCCAGCAGCCCCCCGAGTGGAGCGGGAGGATTAGAGCAGTACTTC.

The chain links TRBV2 to TRBJ2-1; the match to TRBD2 covers 9 bases. The CDR3 is 13 residues long. CDR1 and CDR2 (germline): SNHLY, FYNNEI. J gave up 6 bases and V 8 bases, and 5 bases lay outside the gene matches. The CDR3 spells CASVASGTNEQFF. The DNA of the CDR3 is TGTGCCAGCGTGGCTAGCGGGACCAATGAGCAGTTCTTC.

The chain recombines TRBV2 with TRBJ2-7; 9 bases are a match to TRBD2. CDR3 length: 12 amino acids. CDR1 is SNHLY and CDR2 is FYNNEI in the germline V gene. CDR3 sequence reads: CTSGGRGYEQYF. In DNA form, the CDR3 reads TGTACTTCTGGCGGGAGGGGCTACGAGCAGTACTTC. The full variable domain, completed using reference TRBV2 and TRBJ2-7, is EPEVTQTPSHQVTQMGQEVILRCVPISNHLYFYWYRQILGQKVEFLVSFYNNEISEKSEIFDDQFSVERPDGSNFTLKIRSTKLEDSAMYFCTSGGRGYEQYFGPGTRLTVT.

The chain employs TRBV7-2 and TRBJ2-3; 8 positions agree with TRBD2. Per the germline V gene, CDR1 is SGHTA and CDR2 is FQGNSA. The CDR3 consists of 14 residues. V shed 1 base, J shed 4 bases, and the junction held 1 base outside the gene matches. The CDR3 DNA reads TGTGCCAGCAGCTTAGAAGCGGGAGCAGATACGCAGTATTTT. This translates into CASSLEAGADTQYF.

As concerns this clone: Distinct nucleotide sequences in the sample also encode this CDR3. The chain is built from TRBV5-4 and TRBJ2-3; the D gene is possibly TRBD2 (6 bases). From germline, CDR1 is SGHNT and CDR2 YYREEE (reference sequence). This CDR3 spans 13 amino acids. The V and J ends lost 3 bases and 5 bases respectively, with 10 bases between them. The CDR3 sequence is CASSSRLEDTQYF. The DNA of the CDR3 is TGTGCCAGCAGCTCTAGACTAGAAGATACGCAGTATTTT.

The gene calls are TRBV5-4 and TRBJ2-5, with 7 bases matching TRBD1. Per germline, CDR1 SGHNT and CDR2 YYREEE (reference sequence). V lost 3 bases and J lost 4; bases outside the gene matches: 9. The CDR3 consists of 15 residues. CDR3 nucleotide sequence: TGTGCCAGCAGCTCGAACATCGGGACAGCAGAGACCCAGTACTTC. It codes for CASSSNIGTAETQYF.

The chain links TRBV19 to TRBJ2-7; 10 bases fit TRBD1. Losses at the gene ends were 5 bases for V and 4 bases for J; bases not matched to a gene: 2. Germline V CDR1 and CDR2: LNHDA, SQIVND (reference sequence). The CDR3 sequence is 13 residues long. CDR3 coding DNA: TGTGCCAGTAGTGGGGACAGGGGTTACGAGCAGTACTTC. Protein: CASSGDRGYEQYF.

The rearrangement joins TRBV30 to TRBJ2-5, with 8 bases that match TRBD2. The V and J ends lost 4 bases and 5 bases, in that order; junction bases with no gene match: 12. Germline V gene sequence: CDR1 GTSNPN, CDR2 SVGIG (reference sequence). This CDR3 has 15 residues. The chain's CDR3 is CAWIGGSGNGETQYF. Here the CDR3 DNA reads TGTGCCTGGATCGGTGGTAGCGGGAACGGTGAGACCCAGTACTTC.

The chain combines TRBV13 with TRBJ2-6, with D perhaps matching TRBD1 (6 bases). The CDR3 runs 17 residues. The germline gives CDR1 PRHDT, CDR2 FYEKMQ (reference sequence). V was shortened by 6 bases and J by 0 bases, with 15 bases between the two germline ends. CDR3 sequence reads: CASRYRAPNSGANVLTF. The CDR3 bases are TGTGCCAGCAGATACAGGGCTCCGAACTCTGGGGCCAACGTCCTGACTTTC.

The chain is built from TRBV28 and TRBJ2-3, with TRBD2 matching 9 bases. CDR1 is MDHEN and CDR2 is SYDVKM in the germline V gene. Unmatched junction bases numbered 11, after V lost 2 bases and J lost 5 bases. The CDR3 is 17 residues long. As DNA, the CDR3 is TGTGCCAGCAGTTTACTAGCGGGATCGCATTTCGGAGATACGCAGTATTTT. Its translation is CASSLLAGSHFGDTQYF.